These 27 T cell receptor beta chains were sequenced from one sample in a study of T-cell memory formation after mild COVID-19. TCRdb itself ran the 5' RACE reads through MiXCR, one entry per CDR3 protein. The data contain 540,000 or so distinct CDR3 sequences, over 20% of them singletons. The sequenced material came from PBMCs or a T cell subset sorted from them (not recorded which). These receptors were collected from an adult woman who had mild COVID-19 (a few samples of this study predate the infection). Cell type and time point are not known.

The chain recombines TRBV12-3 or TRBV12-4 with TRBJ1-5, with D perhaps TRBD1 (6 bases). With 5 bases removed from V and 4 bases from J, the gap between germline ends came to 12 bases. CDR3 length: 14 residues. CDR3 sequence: CASSIRDKNQPQHF. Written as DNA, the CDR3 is TGTGCCAGCAGTATCCGGGACAAAAATCAGCCCCAGCATTTT.

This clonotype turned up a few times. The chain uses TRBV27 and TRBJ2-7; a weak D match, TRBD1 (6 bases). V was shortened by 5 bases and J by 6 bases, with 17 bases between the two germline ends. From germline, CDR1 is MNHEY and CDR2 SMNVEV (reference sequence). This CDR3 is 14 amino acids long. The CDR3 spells CASSPNRDRTEQYF. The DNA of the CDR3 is TGTGCCAGCAGTCCCAACAGGGATCGAACCGAGCAGTACTTC.

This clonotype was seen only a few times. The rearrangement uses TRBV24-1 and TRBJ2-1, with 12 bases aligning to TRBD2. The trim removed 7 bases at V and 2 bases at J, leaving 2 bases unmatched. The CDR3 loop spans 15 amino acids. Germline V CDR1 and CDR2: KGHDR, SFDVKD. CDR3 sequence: CATRASGGAYNEQFF. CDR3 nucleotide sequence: TGTGCCACCAGGGCTAGCGGGGGGGCCTACAATGAGCAGTTCTTC.

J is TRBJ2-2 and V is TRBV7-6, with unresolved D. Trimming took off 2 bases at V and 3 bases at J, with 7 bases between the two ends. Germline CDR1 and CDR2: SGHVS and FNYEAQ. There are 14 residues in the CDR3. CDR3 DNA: TGTGCCAGCAGCTTACGAGTGTACACCGGGGAGCTGTTTTTT. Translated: CASSLRVYTGELFF.

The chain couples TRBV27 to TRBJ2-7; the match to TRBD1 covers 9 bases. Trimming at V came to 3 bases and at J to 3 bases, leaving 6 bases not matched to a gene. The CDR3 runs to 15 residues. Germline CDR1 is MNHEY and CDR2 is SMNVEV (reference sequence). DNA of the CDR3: TGTGCCAGCAGTTTTTCGCGGACAGGGGACTACGAGCAGTACTTC. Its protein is CASSFSRTGDYEQYF.

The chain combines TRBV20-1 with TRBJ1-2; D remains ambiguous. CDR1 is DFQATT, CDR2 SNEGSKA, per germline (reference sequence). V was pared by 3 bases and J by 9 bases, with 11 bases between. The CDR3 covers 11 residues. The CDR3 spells CSASRGGSYTF. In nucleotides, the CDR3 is TGCAGTGCTAGCCGTGGCGGGAGCTACACCTTC.

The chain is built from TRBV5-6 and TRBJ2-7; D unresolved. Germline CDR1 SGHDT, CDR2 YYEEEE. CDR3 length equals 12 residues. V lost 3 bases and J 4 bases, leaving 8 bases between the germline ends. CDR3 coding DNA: TGTGCCAGCAGCTCCCGCCGTTACGAGCAGTACTTC. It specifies CASSSRRYEQYF.

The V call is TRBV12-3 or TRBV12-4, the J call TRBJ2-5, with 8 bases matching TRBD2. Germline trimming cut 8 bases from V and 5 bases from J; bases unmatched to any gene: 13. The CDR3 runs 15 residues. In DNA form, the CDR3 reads TGTGCCAGCGATCAAGACGGGGGGGCGTGGGAGACCCAGTACTTC. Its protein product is CASDQDGGAWETQYF.

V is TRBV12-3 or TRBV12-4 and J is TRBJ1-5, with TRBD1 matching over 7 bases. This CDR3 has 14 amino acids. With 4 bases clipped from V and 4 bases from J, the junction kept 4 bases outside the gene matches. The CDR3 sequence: CASSSTGRNQPQHF. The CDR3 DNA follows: TGTGCCAGCAGTTCGACAGGGCGAAATCAGCCCCAGCATTTT.

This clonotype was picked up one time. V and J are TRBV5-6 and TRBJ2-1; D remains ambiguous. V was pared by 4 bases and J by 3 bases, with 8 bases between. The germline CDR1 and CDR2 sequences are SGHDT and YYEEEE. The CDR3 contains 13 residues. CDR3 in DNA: TGTGCCAGCAGCGAAGCCGTCTACAATGAGCAGTTCTTC. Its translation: CASSEAVYNEQFF.

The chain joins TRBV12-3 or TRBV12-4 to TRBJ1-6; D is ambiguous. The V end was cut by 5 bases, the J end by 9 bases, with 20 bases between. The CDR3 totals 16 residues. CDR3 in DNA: TGTGCCAGCAGTCTCGAGGGCCCTCGGCGCGGTTCACCCCTCCACTTT. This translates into CASSLEGPRRGSPLHF.

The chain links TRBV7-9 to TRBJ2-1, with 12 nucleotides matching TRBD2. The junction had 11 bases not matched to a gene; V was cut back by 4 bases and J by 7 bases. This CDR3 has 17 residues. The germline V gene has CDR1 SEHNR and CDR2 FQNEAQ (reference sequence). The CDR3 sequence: CASSSHAGLAGWNEQFF. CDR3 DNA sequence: TGTGCCAGCAGCTCACACGCTGGACTAGCGGGATGGAATGAGCAGTTCTTC.

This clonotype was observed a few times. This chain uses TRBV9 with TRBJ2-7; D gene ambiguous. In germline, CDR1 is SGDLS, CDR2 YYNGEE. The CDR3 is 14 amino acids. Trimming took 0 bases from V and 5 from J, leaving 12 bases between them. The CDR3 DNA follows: TGTGCCAGCAGCGTAGGAGGTTTGTCTGACGAGCAGTACTTC. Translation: CASSVGGLSDEQYF. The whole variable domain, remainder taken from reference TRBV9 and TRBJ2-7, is DSGVTQTPKHLITATGQRVTLRCSPRSGDLSVYWYQQSLDQGLQFLIQYYNGEERAKGNILERFSAQQFPDLHSELNLSSLELGDSALYFCASSVGGLSDEQYFGPGTRLTVT.

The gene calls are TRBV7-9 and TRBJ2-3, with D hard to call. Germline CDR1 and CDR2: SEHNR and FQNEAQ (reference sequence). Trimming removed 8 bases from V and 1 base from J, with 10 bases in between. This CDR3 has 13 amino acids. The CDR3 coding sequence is TGTGCCAGCGGGGAAGGGCGCACAGATACGCAGTATTTT. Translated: CASGEGRTDTQYF.

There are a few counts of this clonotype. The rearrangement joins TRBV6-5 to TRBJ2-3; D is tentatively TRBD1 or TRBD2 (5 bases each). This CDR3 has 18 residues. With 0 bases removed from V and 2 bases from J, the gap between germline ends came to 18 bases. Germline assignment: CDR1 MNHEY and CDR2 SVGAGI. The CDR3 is CASSYSSKGPLDTDTQYF. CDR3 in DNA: TGTGCCAGCAGTTACTCGAGCAAGGGACCCCTCGACACAGATACGCAGTATTTT.

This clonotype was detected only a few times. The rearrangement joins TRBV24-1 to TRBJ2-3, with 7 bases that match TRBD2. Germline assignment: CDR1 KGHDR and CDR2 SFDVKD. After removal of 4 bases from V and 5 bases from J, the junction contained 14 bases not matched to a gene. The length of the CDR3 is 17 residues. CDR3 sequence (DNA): TGTGCCACCAGTGACCACCTTTGGGGGAGGGAGGAAGATACGCAGTATTTT. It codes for CATSDHLWGREEDTQYF.

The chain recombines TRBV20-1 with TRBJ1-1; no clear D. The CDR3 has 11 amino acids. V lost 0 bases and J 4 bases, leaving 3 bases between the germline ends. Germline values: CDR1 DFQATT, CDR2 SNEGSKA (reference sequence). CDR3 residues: CSARDLTEAFF. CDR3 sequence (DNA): TGCAGTGCTAGAGATCTCACTGAAGCTTTCTTT.

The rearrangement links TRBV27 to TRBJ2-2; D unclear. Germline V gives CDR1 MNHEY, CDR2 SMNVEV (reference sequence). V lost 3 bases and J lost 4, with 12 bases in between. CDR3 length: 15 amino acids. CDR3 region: CASSFSNAVTGELFF. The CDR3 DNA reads TGTGCCAGCAGTTTTTCAAACGCGGTCACCGGGGAGCTGTTTTTT.

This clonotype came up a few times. The CDR3 protein is CASSFFPGTSGNNEQFF. The CDR3 region has the DNA TGCGCCAGCAGCTTTTTTCCGGGGACTAGCGGGAACAATGAGCAGTTCTTC. The rearrangement uses TRBV5-1 and TRBJ2-1; 13 nucleotides match TRBD2. CDR1 and CDR2 from the germline V gene are SGHRS and YFSETQ. Losses at the gene ends were 2 bases for V and 5 bases for J; bases not matched to a gene: 7. The CDR3 runs 17 residues.

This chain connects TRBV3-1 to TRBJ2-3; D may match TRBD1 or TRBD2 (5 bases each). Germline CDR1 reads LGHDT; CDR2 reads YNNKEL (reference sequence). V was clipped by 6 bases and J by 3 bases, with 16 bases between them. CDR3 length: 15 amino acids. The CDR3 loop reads CASRPEWGRTDTQYF. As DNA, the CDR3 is TGTGCCAGCAGACCCGAGTGGGGGAGAACAGATACGCAGTATTTT.

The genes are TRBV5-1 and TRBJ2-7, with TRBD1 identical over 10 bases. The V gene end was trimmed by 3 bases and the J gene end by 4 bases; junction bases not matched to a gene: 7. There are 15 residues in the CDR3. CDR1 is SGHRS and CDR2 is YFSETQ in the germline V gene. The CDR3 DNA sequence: TGCGCCAGCAGCTGGGGGGGACAGGGGACATACGAGCAGTACTTC. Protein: CASSWGGQGTYEQYF.

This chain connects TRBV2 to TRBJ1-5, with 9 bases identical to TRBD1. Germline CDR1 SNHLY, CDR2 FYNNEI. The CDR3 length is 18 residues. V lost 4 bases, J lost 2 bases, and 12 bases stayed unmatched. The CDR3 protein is CASSAIGTGLSGNQPQHF. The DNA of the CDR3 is TGTGCCAGCAGTGCTATCGGGACAGGGTTATCGGGCAATCAGCCCCAGCATTTT.

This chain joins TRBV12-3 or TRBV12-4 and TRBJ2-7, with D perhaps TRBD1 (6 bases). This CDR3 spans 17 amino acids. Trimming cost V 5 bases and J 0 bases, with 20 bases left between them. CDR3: CASSPGGGEGLSYEQYF. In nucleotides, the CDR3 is TGTGCCAGCAGTCCTGGTGGGGGCGAAGGTCTCTCCTACGAGCAGTACTTC.

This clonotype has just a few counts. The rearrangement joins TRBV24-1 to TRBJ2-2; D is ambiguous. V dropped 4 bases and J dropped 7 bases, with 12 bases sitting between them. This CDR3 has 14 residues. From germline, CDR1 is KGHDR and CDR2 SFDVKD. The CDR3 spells CATSDPVAVGELFF. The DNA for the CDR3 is TGTGCCACCAGTGACCCGGTGGCGGTCGGGGAGCTGTTTTTT.

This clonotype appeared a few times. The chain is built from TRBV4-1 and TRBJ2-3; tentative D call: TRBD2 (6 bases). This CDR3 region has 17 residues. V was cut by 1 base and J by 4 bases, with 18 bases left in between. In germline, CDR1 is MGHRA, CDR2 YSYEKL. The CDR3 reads CASSQGRAGNDADTQYF. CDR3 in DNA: TGCGCCAGCAGCCAAGGGCGGGCGGGGAACGATGCAGATACGCAGTATTTT.

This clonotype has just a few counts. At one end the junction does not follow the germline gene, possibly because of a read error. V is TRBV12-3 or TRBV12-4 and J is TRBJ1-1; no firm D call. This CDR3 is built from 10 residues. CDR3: CASSLRRPAF. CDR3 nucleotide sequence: TGTGCCAGCAGTTTAAGGAGACCCGCGTTT.

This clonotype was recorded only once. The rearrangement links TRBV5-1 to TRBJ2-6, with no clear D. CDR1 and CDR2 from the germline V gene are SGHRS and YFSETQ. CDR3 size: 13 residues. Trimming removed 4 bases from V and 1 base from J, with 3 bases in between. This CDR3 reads CASSTSGANVLTF. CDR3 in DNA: TGCGCCAGCAGCACGTCTGGGGCCAACGTCCTGACTTTC.